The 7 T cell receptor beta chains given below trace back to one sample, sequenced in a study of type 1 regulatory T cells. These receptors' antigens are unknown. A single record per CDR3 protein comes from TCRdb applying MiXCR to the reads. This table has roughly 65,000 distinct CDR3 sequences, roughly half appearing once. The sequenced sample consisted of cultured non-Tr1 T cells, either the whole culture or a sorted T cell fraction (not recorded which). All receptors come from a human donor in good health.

The CDR3 protein is CASSLTGVRNTIYF. The CDR3 coding sequence is TGTGCCAGCAGCCTGACAGGGGTTAGAAACACCATATATTTT. The gene calls are TRBV28 and TRBJ1-3; TRBD1 aligns across 8 bases. The CDR3 consists of 14 residues. Germline lookup yields CDR1 MDHEN and CDR2 SYDVKM. Trimming removed 6 bases from V and 5 bases from J; junction bases left unmatched: 6.

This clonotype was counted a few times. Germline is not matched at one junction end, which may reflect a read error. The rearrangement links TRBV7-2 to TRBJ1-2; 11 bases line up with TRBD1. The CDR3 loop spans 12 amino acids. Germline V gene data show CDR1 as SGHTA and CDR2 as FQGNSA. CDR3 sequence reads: CASSWTGGPLSF. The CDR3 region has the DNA TGTGCCAGCAGCTGGACAGGGGGCCCCCTCTCCTTC.

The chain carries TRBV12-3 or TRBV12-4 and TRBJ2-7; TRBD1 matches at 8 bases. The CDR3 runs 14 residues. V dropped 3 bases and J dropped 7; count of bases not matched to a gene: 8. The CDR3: CASSFSRGPGEQYF. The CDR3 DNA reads TGTGCCAGCAGTTTTAGCAGGGGGCCAGGGGAGCAGTACTTC.

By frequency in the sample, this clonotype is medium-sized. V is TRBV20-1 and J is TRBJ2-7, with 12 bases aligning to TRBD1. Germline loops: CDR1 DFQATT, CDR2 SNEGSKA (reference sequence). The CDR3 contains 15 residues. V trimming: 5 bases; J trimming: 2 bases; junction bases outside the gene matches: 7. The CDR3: CSAAGTGGFAYEQYF. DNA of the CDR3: TGCAGTGCTGCCGGGACAGGGGGCTTTGCCTACGAGCAGTACTTC.

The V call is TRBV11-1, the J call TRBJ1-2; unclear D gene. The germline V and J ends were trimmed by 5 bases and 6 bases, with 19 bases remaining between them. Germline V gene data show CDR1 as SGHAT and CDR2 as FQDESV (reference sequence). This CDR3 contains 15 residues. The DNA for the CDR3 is TGTGCCAGCAGCCCCCAGTCCGCTTTAGGAGATGGCTACACCTTC. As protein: CASSPQSALGDGYTF.

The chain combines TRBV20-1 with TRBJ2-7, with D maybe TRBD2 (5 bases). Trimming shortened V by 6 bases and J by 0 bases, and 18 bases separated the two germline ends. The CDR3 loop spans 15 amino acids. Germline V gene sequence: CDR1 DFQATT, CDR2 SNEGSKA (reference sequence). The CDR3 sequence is CSAPERSGSSYEQYF. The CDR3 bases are TGCAGTGCACCTGAGCGTTCTGGGAGCTCCTACGAGCAGTACTTC.

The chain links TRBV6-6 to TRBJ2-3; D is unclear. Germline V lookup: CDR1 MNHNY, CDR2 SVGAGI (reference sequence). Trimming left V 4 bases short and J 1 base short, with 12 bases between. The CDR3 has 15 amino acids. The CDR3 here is CASSSQVKRTDTQYF. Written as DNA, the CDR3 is TGTGCCAGCAGTTCCCAGGTTAAGCGCACAGATACGCAGTATTTT.